This T cell receptor (beta chain) was obtained from a study of blood T cells in healthy people across ages. The ends were cut back, 2 bases at V and 1 base at J, with 12 bases in the middle. The CDR3 loop spans 15 amino acids. Germline V gives CDR1 SGHRS, CDR2 YFSETQ. This clonotype was seen a few times. Together with a sample-barcoded 5' primer, a J-beta primer mix was included in a second PCR lasting about 7 to 12 cycles. In TCRdb, the 5' RACE reads were re-called with MiXCR into one record per CDR3 protein. The sample yields 950,000 to 1,200,000 distinct CDR3 sequences, more than 30% seen once. The specimen sequenced was blood. The clonotype was recovered from a young man in good health. The chain carries TRBV5-1 and TRBJ1-2, with a weak D call TRBD1 (6 bases). CDR3 region: CASSLNQGGNYGYTF. The CDR3 nucleotides are TGCGCCAGCAGCTTAAATCAAGGGGGTAACTATGGCTACACCTTC.